One and the same sample provided the 13 T cell receptor beta chains below, sequenced in a study of cytomegalovirus exposure and HLA in healthy donors. The table came from immunoSEQ multiplex PCR; TCRdb's copy has only in-frame clones and leaves some out. The data hold 90,000 to 150,000 clones, with roughly 86% observed a single time. Sequencing used PBMCs. Receptors were obtained from a man between 18 and 29 years old in good health and CMV-seronegative.

The chain links TRBV7-6 to TRBJ1-1, with TRBD1 matching 7 bases. This CDR3 has 17 residues. J gave up 1 base and V 5 bases, and 13 bases lay outside the gene matches. CDR1 is SGHVS, CDR2 FNYEAQ, per germline. CDR3 DNA: TGTGCCAGCAGCCCCGTAGACAGGGACCGGGCGAACACTGAAGCTTTCTTT. Its translation: CASSPVDRDRANTEAFF.

V usage is TRBV10-3 and J usage is TRBJ2-7, with TRBD2 identical over 14 bases. Germline V CDR1 and CDR2: ENHRY, SYGVKD. CDR3 length: 14 residues. Trimming at V came to 4 bases and at J to 6 bases, leaving 2 bases not matched to a gene. CDR3 nucleotides: TGTGCCATCAGTGCGGGACTAGCGGGAGCCGAGCAGTACTTC. Translated, it gives CAISAGLAGAEQYF.

Concerning this clone: Sequence at one end of the junction differs from germline and may be a read error. The CDR3 DNA reads as TGTGCCGGCAGCGTAGAGGGGTACACTGAAGCTTTCTTT. Protein product: CAGSVEGYTEAFF. The rearrangement links TRBV9 to TRBJ1-1, with D possibly TRBD1 on 5 matching bases. Germline-derived CDR1 and CDR2 are SGDLS and YYNGEE. This CDR3 has 13 residues. The whole variable domain, remainder taken from reference TRBV9 and TRBJ1-1, is DSGVTQTPKHLITATGQRVTLRCSPRSGDLSVYWYQQSLDQGLQFLIQYYNGEERAKGNILERFSAQQFPDLHSELNLSSLELGDSALYFCAGSVEGYTEAFFGQGTRLTVV.

This clone showed up just once. The CDR3 bases are TGCGCCAGCAGCCTATCCGGGACAGGGGGCCTCAATGAAAAACTGTTTTTT. As protein: CASSLSGTGGLNEKLFF. J is TRBJ1-4 and V is TRBV5-1, with 12 bases identical to TRBD1. The CDR3 is 17 amino acids. Trimming cost V 4 bases and J 5 bases; bases outside gene matches: 9. Germline V gene sequence: CDR1 SGHRS, CDR2 YFSETQ. The whole variable domain, remainder taken from reference TRBV5-1 and TRBJ1-4, is KAGVTQTPRYLIKTRGQQVTLSCSPISGHRSVSWYQQTPGQGLQFLFEYFSETQRNKGNFPGRFSGRQFSNSRSEMNVSTLELGDSALYLCASSLSGTGGLNEKLFFGSGTQLSVL.

The J gene is TRBJ2-1, the V gene TRBV20-1; D unresolved. The CDR3 loop spans 11 amino acids. The V gene's germline CDR1 is DFQATT and CDR2 SNEGSKA (reference sequence). V was clipped by 0 bases and J by 10 bases, with 7 bases between them. The CDR3 spells CSARDRLEQFF. DNA of the CDR3: TGCAGTGCTAGAGACAGGTTAGAGCAGTTCTTC.

Of note for this clone: Distinct nucleotide sequences in the sample also encode this CDR3. The chain couples TRBV5-6 to TRBJ1-5; D is unclear. The CDR3 totals 12 residues. CDR1 is SGHDT and CDR2 is YYEEEE in the germline V gene. Trimming took off 6 bases at V and 6 bases at J, with 10 bases between the two ends. The CDR3 reads CASNLRGQPQHF. The DNA for the CDR3 is TGTGCCAGCAACCTTAGAGGTCAGCCCCAGCATTTT. The complete variable domain, with remaining parts taken from reference TRBV5-6 and TRBJ1-5, reads DAGVTQSPTHLIKTRGQQVTLRCSPKSGHDTVSWYQQALGQGPQFIFQYYEEEERQRGNFPDRFSGHQFPNYSSELNVNALLLGDSALYLCASNLRGQPQHFGDGTRLSIL.

The chain combines TRBV7-8 with TRBJ1-2; TRBD1 aligns across 10 bases. The CDR3 totals 16 residues. Per germline, CDR1 SGHVS and CDR2 FQNEAQ. Trimming removed 5 bases from V and 6 bases from J; junction bases left unmatched: 12. In nucleotides, the CDR3 is TGTGCCAGCAGCACGGGGACAGGGGTCGCGGGTGATGGCTACACCTTC. It is translated as CASSTGTGVAGDGYTF.

V usage is TRBV19 and J usage is TRBJ2-1; unclear D gene. CDR1 and CDR2 (germline): LNHDA, SQIVND (reference sequence). Trimming cost V 3 bases and J 8 bases, with 11 bases left between them. This CDR3 contains 13 residues. CDR3 nucleotide sequence: TGTGCCAGTAGTATGTGGAGAGGCGATGAGCAGTTCTTC. It encodes CASSMWRGDEQFF. The full variable domain, its missing parts supplied by reference TRBV19 and TRBJ2-1, is DGGITQSPKYLFRKEGQNVTLSCEQNLNHDAMYWYRQDPGQGLRLIYYSQIVNDFQKGDIAEGYSVSREKKESFPLTVTSAQKNPTAFYLCASSMWRGDEQFFGPGTRLTVL.

The rearrangement uses TRBV6-6 and TRBJ1-1, with 7 positions matching TRBD1. This CDR3 region has 15 residues. V dropped 7 bases and J dropped 7; count of bases not matched to a gene: 15. CDR1 is MNHNY, CDR2 SVGAGI, per germline (reference sequence). The CDR3 is CASTVTGRAIFEAFF. As DNA, the CDR3 is TGTGCCAGCACCGTGACAGGGCGGGCAATCTTTGAAGCTTTCTTT.

The chain has TRBV5-1 and TRBJ1-6; no reliable D call. The germline V and J ends were trimmed by 1 base and 9 bases, with 8 bases remaining between them. The CDR3 extends over 13 amino acids. Germline V CDR1 and CDR2: SGHRS, YFSETQ. The chain's CDR3 is CASSLRLGSPLHF. In DNA form, the CDR3 reads TGCGCCAGCAGCTTGAGACTCGGTTCACCCCTCCACTTT.

The chain is built from TRBV25-1 and TRBJ2-7, with 7 bases fitting TRBD2. This CDR3 region has 15 residues. CDR1 and CDR2 from the germline V gene are MGHDK and SYGVNS. The ends lost 4 bases at V and 5 bases at J; junction bases unmatched: 11. In DNA, the CDR3 is TGTGCCAGCAGTGCCACCGGCGGGGGTGTCCACGAGCAGTACTTC. Amino acid sequence: CASSATGGGVHEQYF.

The rearrangement joins TRBV5-1 to TRBJ2-1; D is ambiguous. Trimming removed 6 bases at V and 0 bases at J, with 13 bases between. CDR1 and CDR2 (germline): SGHRS, YFSETQ. The CDR3 loop spans 15 amino acids. The chain's CDR3 is CASNLGESSYNEQFF. The CDR3 nucleotides are TGCGCCAGCAATCTAGGAGAGAGCTCCTACAATGAGCAGTTCTTC. The full variable domain, completed using reference TRBV5-1 and TRBJ2-1, is KAGVTQTPRYLIKTRGQQVTLSCSPISGHRSVSWYQQTPGQGLQFLFEYFSETQRNKGNFPGRFSGRQFSNSRSEMNVSTLELGDSALYLCASNLGESSYNEQFFGPGTRLTVL.

V and J are TRBV5-6 and TRBJ1-5; maybe TRBD1 (6 bases). With 4 bases removed from V and 4 bases from J, the gap between germline ends came to 18 bases. Germline CDR1 and CDR2: SGHDT and YYEEEE. The CDR3 runs 16 residues. The CDR3 is CASSLAGGAGNQPQHF. The DNA of the CDR3 is TGTGCCAGCAGCCTGGCGGGGGGCGCAGGAAATCAGCCCCAGCATTTT.